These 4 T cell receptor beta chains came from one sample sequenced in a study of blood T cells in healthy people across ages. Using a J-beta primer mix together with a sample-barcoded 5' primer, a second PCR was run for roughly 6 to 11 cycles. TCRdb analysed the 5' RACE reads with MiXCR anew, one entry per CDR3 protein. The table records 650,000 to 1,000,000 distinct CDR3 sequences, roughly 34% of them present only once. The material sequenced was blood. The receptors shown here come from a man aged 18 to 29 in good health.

CDR3 in amino acids: CASSFRTGDTYGYTF. In nucleotides, the CDR3 is TGTGCCAGCAGCTTCCGGACAGGGGACACCTATGGCTACACCTTC. The chain links TRBV7-9 to TRBJ1-2, with 9 nucleotides matching TRBD1. Germline assignment: CDR1 SEHNR and CDR2 FQNEAQ (reference sequence). J lost 4 bases, V lost 3 bases, and 6 bases had no gene match. The length of the CDR3 is 15 residues.

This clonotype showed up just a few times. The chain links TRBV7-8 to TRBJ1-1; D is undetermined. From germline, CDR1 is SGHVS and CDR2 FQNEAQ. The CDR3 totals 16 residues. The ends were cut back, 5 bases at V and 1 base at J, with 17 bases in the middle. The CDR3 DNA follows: TGTGCCAGCAGCCCCCTATTGCGGTCCCCGAACACTGAAGCTTTCTTT. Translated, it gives CASSPLLRSPNTEAFF.

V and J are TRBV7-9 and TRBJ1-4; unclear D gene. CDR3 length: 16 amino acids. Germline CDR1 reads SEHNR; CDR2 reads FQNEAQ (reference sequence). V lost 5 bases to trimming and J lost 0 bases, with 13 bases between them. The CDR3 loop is CASSHVRSATNEKLFF. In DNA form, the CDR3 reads TGTGCCAGCAGCCATGTTCGATCAGCAACTAATGAAAAACTGTTTTTT.

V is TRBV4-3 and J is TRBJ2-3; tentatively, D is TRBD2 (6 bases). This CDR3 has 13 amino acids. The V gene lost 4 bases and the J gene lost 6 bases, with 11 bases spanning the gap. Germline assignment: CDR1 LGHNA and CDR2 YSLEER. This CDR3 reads CASSPKEGDTQYF. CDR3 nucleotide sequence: TGCGCCAGCAGCCCAAAGGAGGGGGATACGCAGTATTTT.